Below are 15 T cell receptor beta chains sequenced from a single sample in a study of regulatory T cells in long-lasting Graves disease. Time point indicated: persistent/refractory GD, antithyroid drugs over 5 years with positive TRAb. PBMC RNA was the source of the TCR library. Building the TCR beta libraries relied on iRepertoire HTBI primers, and CDR3 regions underwent Arm-PCR. TCRdb re-analysed the multiplex PCR reads in MiXCR, keeping a single row per CDR3 protein. The sample contains approximately 360,000 distinct CDR3 sequences, roughly 23% of which appear only once. This specimen consisted of peripheral blood mononuclear cells (PBMCs), obtained when the disease was refractory, from a patient treated with antithyroid drugs. These receptors were collected from a woman aged 40 to 55 with Graves disease.

This chain joins TRBV5-4 and TRBJ1-1; TRBD1 matches 9 bases. Germline CDR1 reads SGHNT; CDR2 reads YYREEE (reference sequence). This CDR3 region has 13 residues. Germline trimming cut 2 bases from V and 10 bases from J; bases unmatched to any gene: 6. The CDR3 region is CASSFNGQGIAFF. CDR3 sequence (DNA): TGTGCCAGCAGCTTCAACGGACAGGGGATAGCTTTCTTT.

This chain links TRBV10-3 with TRBJ2-6; no clear D. Germline V gene lookup returns CDR1 ENHRY and CDR2 SYGVKD. V was clipped by 3 bases and J by 0 bases, with 12 bases between them. This CDR3 has 17 amino acids. The CDR3 region has the DNA TGTGCCATCAGTGAATTCGGCGGTTTCTCTGGGGCCAACGTCCTGACTTTC. This sequence encodes CAISEFGGFSGANVLTF.

This clonotype was seen at least ten times. The J gene is TRBJ2-5, the V gene TRBV6-1, with 9 bases fitting TRBD2. The CDR3 contains 15 residues. Trimming at V came to 5 bases and at J to 1 base, leaving 5 bases not matched to a gene. The germline CDR1 and CDR2 sequences are MNHNS and SASEGT. The CDR3 DNA reads TGTGCCAGCAGTAGTCCGGGACTAGCCCAAGAGACCCAGTACTTC. This translates into CASSSPGLAQETQYF.

The sample holds a few counts of this clonotype. The CDR3 DNA reads as TGTGCCAGCAGTGGGGGGGGCCTATGGTTCAAAAACATTCAGTACTTC. Amino acid sequence: CASSGGGLWFKNIQYF. This chain uses TRBV28 with TRBJ2-4, with a tentative D call TRBD2 (7 bases). The CDR3 is 16 amino acids. Germline CDR1 and CDR2: MDHEN and SYDVKM. Trimming shortened V by 5 bases and J by 3 bases, and 17 bases separated the two germline ends.

The chain has TRBV20-1 and TRBJ1-5; D uncertain. Germline values: CDR1 DFQATT, CDR2 SNEGSKA (reference sequence). The V gene lost 6 bases and the J gene lost 3 bases, with 15 bases spanning the gap. The length of the CDR3 is 14 residues. CDR3 amino acids: CSAQNSVPNQPQHF. CDR3 nucleotide sequence: TGCAGTGCCCAGAACTCGGTCCCCAATCAGCCCCAGCATTTT.

This clonotype was counted at least ten times. The J gene is TRBJ2-5, the V gene TRBV10-3, with a tentative D call TRBD2 (6 bases). V gave up 6 bases and J gave up 1 base, with 15 bases separating them. Germline CDR1 reads ENHRY; CDR2 reads SYGVKD. The CDR3 extends over 15 amino acids. The DNA of the CDR3 is TGTGCCATCAGCCCTAGGGAGGACCTCCAAGAGACCCAGTACTTC. Its translation is CAISPREDLQETQYF.

The V call is TRBV20-1, the J call TRBJ2-1; 11 bases map to TRBD2. This CDR3 region has 18 residues. Trimming at V came to 0 bases and at J to 4 bases, leaving 11 bases not matched to a gene. Germline values: CDR1 DFQATT, CDR2 SNEGSKA (reference sequence). CDR3 sequence: CSARDEGALAGGYNEQFF. CDR3 coding DNA: TGCAGTGCTAGAGATGAAGGGGCTCTAGCGGGAGGATACAATGAGCAGTTCTTC.

This clonotype was observed many times. The chain joins TRBV27 to TRBJ2-7, with 8 positions matching TRBD2. V shed 6 bases and J 3 bases; nucleotides not matched to a gene: 10. CDR1 MNHEY and CDR2 SMNVEV come from the germline V gene (reference sequence). The CDR3 loop spans 15 amino acids. CDR3 amino acids: CASRQGVAGFYEQYF. As DNA, the CDR3 is TGTGCCAGCAGACAAGGGGTAGCGGGGTTCTACGAGCAGTACTTC.

This clonotype was recorded at least ten times. This chain connects TRBV6-5 to TRBJ2-7, with D perhaps TRBD2 (6 bases). V lost 2 bases to trimming and J lost 2 bases, with 13 bases between them. The CDR3 contains 15 residues. Germline lookup yields CDR1 MNHEY and CDR2 SVGAGI. The CDR3 nucleotides are TGTGCCAGCAGTTACGGACGGGAGCCTCCCTACGAGCAGTACTTC. Amino acid sequence: CASSYGREPPYEQYF.

At least ten counts were recorded for this clonotype. The rearrangement joins TRBV6-1 to TRBJ2-7, with D perhaps matching TRBD2 (6 bases). This CDR3 has 14 residues. V shed 8 bases and J shed 2 bases, with 16 bases lying between them. Per germline, CDR1 MNHNS and CDR2 SASEGT. CDR3 sequence (DNA): TGTGCCAGCTCATATCCAGGGAGGCCCTACGAGCAGTACTTC. Translated, it gives CASSYPGRPYEQYF.

The chain joins TRBV4-1 to TRBJ2-5, with D possibly matching TRBD1 (5 bases). CDR1 and CDR2 (germline): MGHRA, YSYEKL. V shed 0 bases and J shed 4 bases, with 12 bases lying between them. The CDR3 has 15 residues. Written as DNA, the CDR3 is TGCGCCAGCAGCCAAGACACGGTACAGGCAGAGACCCAGTACTTC. Translating gives CASSQDTVQAETQYF.

A few counts support this clonotype. The chain combines TRBV25-1 with TRBJ2-7; D remains unclear. Trimming left V 5 bases short and J 3 bases short, with 14 bases between. Germline lookup yields CDR1 MGHDK and CDR2 SYGVNS. This CDR3 has 14 residues. The CDR3 loop is CASSRAMKDYEQYF. CDR3 DNA: TGTGCCAGCAGTCGGGCAATGAAGGACTACGAGCAGTACTTC.

This clonotype was counted at least ten times. The chain employs TRBV2 and TRBJ1-4, with 10 positions matching TRBD1. Looked up from germline, CDR1 is SNHLY and CDR2 is FYNNEI. This CDR3 region has 16 residues. Written as DNA, the CDR3 is TGTGCTCATGACGGGGACAGGGGAGCTACTAATGAAAAACTGTTTTTT. Its translation is CAHDGDRGATNEKLFF.

Many counts were recorded for this clonotype. The chain recombines TRBV28 with TRBJ1-4; TRBD1 matches 8 bases. The CDR3 runs to 13 residues. CDR1 MDHEN and CDR2 SYDVKM come from the germline V gene. The V segment lost 7 bases and the J segment 10 bases; nucleotides outside the gene matches: 8. CDR3 region: CASTGGYTAKLFF. CDR3 in DNA: TGTGCCAGCACAGGGGGCTATACGGCAAAACTGTTTTTT.

This chain connects TRBV19 to TRBJ2-4, with 9 nucleotides matching TRBD2. Germline V gives CDR1 LNHDA, CDR2 SQIVND (reference sequence). There are 19 residues in the CDR3. The J segment lost 1 base and the V segment lost 4 bases, leaving 14 bases of the junction unmatched. CDR3 region: CASSTRIVGSGSAKNIQYF. The CDR3 DNA reads TGTGCCAGTAGTACGAGAATCGTGGGTAGCGGGAGTGCCAAAAACATTCAGTACTTC. Based on the CDR3 plus reference TRBV19 and TRBJ2-4, the full variable domain is DGGITQSPKYLFRKEGQNVTLSCEQNLNHDAMYWYRQDPGQGLRLIYYSQIVNDFQKGDIAEGYSVSREKKESFPLTVTSAQKNPTAFYLCASSTRIVGSGSAKNIQYFGAGTRLSVL.